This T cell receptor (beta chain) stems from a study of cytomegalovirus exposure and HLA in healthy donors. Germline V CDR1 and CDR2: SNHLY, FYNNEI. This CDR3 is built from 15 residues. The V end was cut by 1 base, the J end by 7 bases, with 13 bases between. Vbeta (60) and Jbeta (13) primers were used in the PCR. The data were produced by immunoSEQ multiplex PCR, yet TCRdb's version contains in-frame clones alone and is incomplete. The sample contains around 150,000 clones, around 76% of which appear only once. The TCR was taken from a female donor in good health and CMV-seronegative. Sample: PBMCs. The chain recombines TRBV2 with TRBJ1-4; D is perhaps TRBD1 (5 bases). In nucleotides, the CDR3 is TGTGCCAGCAGTGAAGACACCGGGGGGGGTGAAAAACTGTTTTTT. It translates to CASSEDTGGGEKLFF.